The table lists the clone carrying this T cell receptor beta chain with a count of one. This CDR3 is also generated by other DNA sequences in the sample. The source of the sample is a study of blood T cell repertoires in COVID-19. Study in general: Sites in the United States, Italy and Spain provided acute and convalescent COVID-19 samples. Sample material is recorded as cDNA or gDNA derived from T cells, B-cell-depleted T cells, or PBMCs.

The length of the CDR3 is 14 residues. Germline trimming cut 0 bases from V and 5 bases from J; bases unmatched to any gene: 0. The germline V gene has CDR1 LGHNA and CDR2 YSLEER. Per the original data handling: Scientists estimated how many nucleated cells there were by amplifying reference gene primers. Using immunoSEQ multiplex PCR, the repertoire was profiled, and TCRdb retains in-frame clones only, with some absent. V, J and clone size are those of that table, while D and trimming were read from the DNA. This sample has approximately 82,000 clones, with roughly four fifths found just once. This chain links TRBV4-3 with TRBJ1-4, with 7 bases identical to TRBD1. The sample comprised peripheral blood. The TCR sequence derives from a man between 45 and 60 years old with active or convalescent COVID-19. This chain's CDR3 is CASSQETGNEKLFF. For the CDR3, the DNA is TGCGCCAGCAGCCAAGAGACAGGGAATGAAAAACTGTTTTTT.